This T cell receptor beta chain originates from a study of T cell responses to AZD1222 COVID-19 vaccine. Germline V CDR1 and CDR2: SGHNT, YENEEA. Trimming removed 3 bases at V and 6 bases at J, with 8 bases between. The CDR3 length is 13 residues. Clones were sequenced by immunoSEQ multiplex PCR, and TCRdb holds only the in-frame ones, with some missing. The sample carries tens of thousands of clones, around nine tenths recorded once. Broader study findings: There were repertoire samples only from the period after the peak T cell response.

Points on this clone: Antigen specificity is unknown.

This sample comprised peripheral blood, obtained 28 days after the second AZD1222 dose. This chain links TRBV11-3 with TRBJ2-2, with a weak D call TRBD2 (5 bases). This clonotype originated in an adult who received the AZD1222 COVID-19 vaccine. CDR3 region: CASSFEGAGELFF. For the CDR3, the DNA is TGTGCCAGCAGCTTTGAGGGCGCCGGGGAGCTGTTTTTT.